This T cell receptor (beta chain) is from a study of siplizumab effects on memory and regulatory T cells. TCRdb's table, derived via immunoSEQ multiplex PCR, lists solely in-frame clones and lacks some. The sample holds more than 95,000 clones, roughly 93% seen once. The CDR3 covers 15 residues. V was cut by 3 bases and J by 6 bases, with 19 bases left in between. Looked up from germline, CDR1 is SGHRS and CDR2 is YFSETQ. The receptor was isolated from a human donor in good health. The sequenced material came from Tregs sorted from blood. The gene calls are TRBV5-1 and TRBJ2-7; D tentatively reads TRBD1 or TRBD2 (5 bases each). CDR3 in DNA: TGCGCCAGCAGCTGGAGCCCGGGGCTAGTGGGCGAGCAGTACTTC. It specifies CASSWSPGLVGEQYF.